The 11 T cell receptor beta chains reported below all come from one sample, sequenced in a study of cytomegalovirus exposure and HLA in healthy donors. Vbeta (60) and Jbeta (13) primers were used in the PCR. Using immunoSEQ multiplex PCR, the repertoire was profiled, and TCRdb retains in-frame clones only, with some absent. The table shows about 90,000 clones, with about 74% occurring only once. Material for sequencing was PBMCs. Receptors originate from a woman aged 50 to 60 in good health and CMV-seropositive.

This clone was detected only a few times. One junction end does not reproduce the germline sequence, and a read error may be involved. The chain joins TRBV7-9 to TRBJ2-7, with TRBD1 as a possible D gene (6 bases). CDR1 is SEHNR and CDR2 is FQNEAQ in the germline V gene (reference sequence). This CDR3 has 11 amino acids. In DNA form, the CDR3 reads TGTTCCAGCAGCCACAGGGACGAGCAGTACTTC. It is translated as CSSSHRDEQYF.

This clone was observed a few times. The chain joins TRBV11-3 to TRBJ2-3, with 11 positions matching TRBD2. This CDR3 contains 16 residues. The germline gives CDR1 SGHNT, CDR2 YENEEA. With V trimmed by 2 bases and J by 5 bases, 6 bases remained unmatched. The CDR3 nucleotides read TGTGCCAGCAGCTTAACTATAGCGGGAGGGGGAGATACGCAGTATTTT. This sequence encodes CASSLTIAGGGDTQYF.

This clone occurred a few times. The rearrangement joins TRBV9 to TRBJ1-1, with D uncertain. Germline assignment: CDR1 SGDLS and CDR2 YYNGEE. The CDR3 runs to 14 residues. Between the trimmed V and J ends, which lost 5 bases and 5 bases, there was a span of 16 bases. CDR3 nucleotides: TGTGCCAGCAGTAGCCGTTGGGTTGGAACTGAAGCTTTCTTT. Residues: CASSSRWVGTEAFF.

This clone was counted at least ten times. The chain employs TRBV15 and TRBJ2-3, with a possible D match to TRBD2 (6 bases). The CDR3 is 14 residues long. Trimming left V 2 bases short and J 5 bases short, with 11 bases between. Germline loops: CDR1 LNHNV, CDR2 YYDKDF (reference sequence). DNA of the CDR3: TGTGCCACCAGCAGATCGGGAGTTAAAGATACGCAGTATTTT. Translated, it gives CATSRSGVKDTQYF. The full variable domain, in which reference TRBV15 and TRBJ2-3 provide the parts outside the CDR3, is DAMVIQNPRYQVTQFGKPVTLSCSQTLNHNVMYWYQQKSSQAPKLLFHYYDKDFNNEADTPDNFQSRRPNTSFCFLDIRSPGLGDTAMYLCATSRSGVKDTQYFGPGTRLTVL.

This clone was seen a handful of times. This rearrangement joins TRBV7-2 to TRBJ2-3; D is ambiguous. From germline, CDR1 is SGHTA and CDR2 FQGNSA. Trimming cost V 3 bases and J 0 bases, with 4 bases left between them. The CDR3 totals 13 residues. CDR3 amino acids: CASSFGSTDTQYF. The CDR3 region has the DNA TGTGCCAGCAGCTTCGGGAGCACAGATACGCAGTATTTT.

To note about this clone: The germline gene is not matched at one end of the junction; a read error may be the cause. V and J are TRBV4-3 and TRBJ1-4; D is ambiguous. Germline V gene lookup returns CDR1 LGHNA and CDR2 YSLEER. The CDR3 sequence is 16 residues long. CDR3 sequence reads: CASSQELGQRGEKLFF. The CDR3 bases are TGCGCCAGCAGTCAAGAACTTGGCCAACGAGGGGAAAAACTGTTTTTT.

The CDR3 region has the DNA TGTGCCAGCAGTCCGTCCCAGGGTTTCGGCAATCAGCCCCAGCATTTT. The encoded protein is CASSPSQGFGNQPQHF. The J gene is TRBJ1-5, the V gene TRBV28; perhaps TRBD1 as D (5 bases). The CDR3 extends over 16 amino acids. Deletions cut 5 bases from V and 2 bases from J, with 16 bases between. Per the germline V gene, CDR1 is MDHEN and CDR2 is SYDVKM.

The chain links TRBV28 to TRBJ1-1, with a possible D match to TRBD1 (6 bases). The ends were cut back, 8 bases at V and 11 bases at J, with 15 bases in the middle. The V gene's germline CDR1 is MDHEN and CDR2 SYDVKM. The CDR3 is 11 amino acids. The CDR3 sequence: CASSDSRWAFF. The CDR3 bases are TGTGCCAGCTCGGACAGCCGGTGGGCTTTCTTT.

This chain joins TRBV30 and TRBJ2-7; 8 bases are shared with TRBD1. CDR3 size: 12 residues. Looked up from germline, CDR1 is GTSNPN and CDR2 is SVGIG (reference sequence). After removal of 8 bases from V and 3 bases from J, the junction contained 6 bases not matched to a gene. CDR3 nucleotide sequence: TGTGCCGGTTTACAGGGGGACTACGAGCAGTACTTC. Residues: CAGLQGDYEQYF.

Turning to this clone: The CDR3 does not close with the conserved phenylalanine or tryptophan, likely indicating a read error. V and J are TRBV7-9 and TRBJ1-1; D ambiguous. The germline gives CDR1 SEHNR, CDR2 FQNEAQ (reference sequence). V was clipped by 3 bases and J by 1 base, with 6 bases between them. This CDR3 region has 13 residues. The CDR3 is CASSFSGNTEAFL. The CDR3 bases are TGTGCCAGCAGCTTCTCGGGGAACACTGAAGCTTTCCTT.

This rearrangement joins TRBV5-1 to TRBJ2-2, with TRBD1 matching 10 bases. Germline loops: CDR1 SGHRS, CDR2 YFSETQ. The CDR3 is made up of 15 amino acids. With V trimmed by 4 bases and J by 6 bases, 6 bases remained unmatched. The CDR3 is CASSIRQGAAGELFF. The CDR3 DNA reads TGCGCCAGCAGCATTCGACAGGGGGCCGCCGGGGAGCTGTTTTTT.